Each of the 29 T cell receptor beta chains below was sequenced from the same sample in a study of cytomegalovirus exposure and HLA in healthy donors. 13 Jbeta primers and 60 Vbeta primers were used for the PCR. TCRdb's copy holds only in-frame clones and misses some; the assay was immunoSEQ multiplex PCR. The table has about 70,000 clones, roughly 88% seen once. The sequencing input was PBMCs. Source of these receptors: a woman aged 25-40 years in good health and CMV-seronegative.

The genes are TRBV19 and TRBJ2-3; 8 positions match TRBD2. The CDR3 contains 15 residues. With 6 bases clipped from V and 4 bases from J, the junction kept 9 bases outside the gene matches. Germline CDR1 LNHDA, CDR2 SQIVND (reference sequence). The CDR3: CASRERERVSDTQYF. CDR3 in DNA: TGTGCCAGTAGGGAGCGGGAGCGCGTTTCAGATACGCAGTATTTT.

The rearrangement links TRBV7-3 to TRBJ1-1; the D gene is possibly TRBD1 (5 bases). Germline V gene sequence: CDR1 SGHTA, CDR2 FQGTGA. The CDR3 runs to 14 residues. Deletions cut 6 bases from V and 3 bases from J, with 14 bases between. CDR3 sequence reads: CASSFTLRDTEAFF. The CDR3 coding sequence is TGTGCCAGCAGTTTTACACTCAGGGACACTGAAGCTTTCTTT.

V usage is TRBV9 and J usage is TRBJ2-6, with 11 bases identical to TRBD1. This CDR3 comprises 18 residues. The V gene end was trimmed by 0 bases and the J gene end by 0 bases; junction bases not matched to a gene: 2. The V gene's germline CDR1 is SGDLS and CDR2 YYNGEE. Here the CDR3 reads CASSVVGQGGSGANVLTF. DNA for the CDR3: TGTGCCAGCAGCGTAGTGGGACAGGGGGGCTCTGGGGCCAACGTCCTGACTTTC.

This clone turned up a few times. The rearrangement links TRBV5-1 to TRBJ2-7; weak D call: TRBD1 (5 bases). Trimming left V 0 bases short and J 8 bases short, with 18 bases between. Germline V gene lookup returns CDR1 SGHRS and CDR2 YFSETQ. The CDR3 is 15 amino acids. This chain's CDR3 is CASSLDAGSNTQQYF. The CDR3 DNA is TGCGCCAGCAGCTTGGACGCAGGGTCGAACACCCAGCAGTACTTC.

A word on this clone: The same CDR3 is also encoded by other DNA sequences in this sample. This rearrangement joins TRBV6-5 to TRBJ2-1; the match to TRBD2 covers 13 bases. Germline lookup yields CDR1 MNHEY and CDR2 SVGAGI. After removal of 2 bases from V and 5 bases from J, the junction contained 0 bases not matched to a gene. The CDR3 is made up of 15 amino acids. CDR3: CASSYGTSGNNEQFF. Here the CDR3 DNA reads TGTGCCAGCAGTTACGGGACTAGCGGGAACAATGAGCAGTTCTTC.

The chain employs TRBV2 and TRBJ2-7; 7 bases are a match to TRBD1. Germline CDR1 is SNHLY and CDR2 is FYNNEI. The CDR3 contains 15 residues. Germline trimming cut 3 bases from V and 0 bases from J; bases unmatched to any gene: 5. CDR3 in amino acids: CASSDSRGSSYEQYF. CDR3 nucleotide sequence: TGTGCCAGCAGTGATTCCAGGGGGAGCTCCTACGAGCAGTACTTC. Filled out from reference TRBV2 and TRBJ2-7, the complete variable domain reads EPEVTQTPSHQVTQMGQEVILRCVPISNHLYFYWYRQILGQKVEFLVSFYNNEISEKSEIFDDQFSVERPDGSNFTLKIRSTKLEDSAMYFCASSDSRGSSYEQYFGPGTRLTVT.

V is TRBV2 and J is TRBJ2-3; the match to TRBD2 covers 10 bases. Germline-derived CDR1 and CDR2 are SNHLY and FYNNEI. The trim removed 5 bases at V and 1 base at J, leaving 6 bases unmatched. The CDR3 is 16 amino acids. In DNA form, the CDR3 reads TGTGCCAGCAGTCGCACTAGCGGGATTGGCACAGATACGCAGTATTTT. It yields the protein CASSRTSGIGTDTQYF.

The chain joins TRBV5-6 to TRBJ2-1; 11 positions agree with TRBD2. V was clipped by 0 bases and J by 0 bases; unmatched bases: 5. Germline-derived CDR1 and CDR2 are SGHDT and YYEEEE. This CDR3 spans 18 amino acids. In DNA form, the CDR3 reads TGTGCCAGCAGCTTGGGGACTAGCGGGTTAAGCTCCTACAATGAGCAGTTCTTC. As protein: CASSLGTSGLSSYNEQFF.

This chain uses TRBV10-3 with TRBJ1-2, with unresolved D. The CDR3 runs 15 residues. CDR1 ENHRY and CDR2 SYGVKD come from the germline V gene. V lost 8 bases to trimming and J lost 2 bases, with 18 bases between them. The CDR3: CAIGQVPPSNYGYTF. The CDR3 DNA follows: TGTGCCATCGGGCAGGTTCCCCCATCCAACTATGGCTACACCTTC.

In nucleotides, the CDR3 is TGTGCCAGCAGTTTATCTCTAGCGGGAGCCATGAGCTCCTACAATGAGCAGTTCTTC. As protein: CASSLSLAGAMSSYNEQFF. The V call is TRBV27, the J call TRBJ2-1; 10 nucleotides line up with TRBD2. CDR3 size: 19 residues. Germline assignment: CDR1 MNHEY and CDR2 SMNVEV (reference sequence). The ends lost 0 bases at V and 0 bases at J; junction bases unmatched: 8.

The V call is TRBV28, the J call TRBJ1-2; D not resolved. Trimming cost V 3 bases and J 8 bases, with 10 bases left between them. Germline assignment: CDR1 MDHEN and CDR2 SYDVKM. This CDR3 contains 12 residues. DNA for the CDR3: TGTGCCAGCAGTTTGGTGGAGGGCGGCTACACCTTC. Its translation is CASSLVEGGYTF.

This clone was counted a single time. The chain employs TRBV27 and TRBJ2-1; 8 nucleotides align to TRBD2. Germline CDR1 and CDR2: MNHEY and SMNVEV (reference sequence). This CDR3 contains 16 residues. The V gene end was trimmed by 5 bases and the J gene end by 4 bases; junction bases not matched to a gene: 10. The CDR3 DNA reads TGTGCCAGCAGTCTGCCTCCGGGACTAGGATACAATGAGCAGTTCTTC. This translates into CASSLPPGLGYNEQFF.

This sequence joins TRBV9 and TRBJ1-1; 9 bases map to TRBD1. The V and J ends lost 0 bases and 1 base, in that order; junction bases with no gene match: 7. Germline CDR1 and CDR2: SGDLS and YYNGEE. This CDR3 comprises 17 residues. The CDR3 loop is CASSVGGSGQGNTEAFF. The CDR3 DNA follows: TGTGCCAGCAGCGTAGGCGGCTCGGGACAGGGGAACACTGAAGCTTTCTTT.

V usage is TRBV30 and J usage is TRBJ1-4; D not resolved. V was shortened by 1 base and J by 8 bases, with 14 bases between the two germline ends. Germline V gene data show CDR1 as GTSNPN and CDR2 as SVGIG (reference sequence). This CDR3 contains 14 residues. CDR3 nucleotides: TGTGCCTGGAGTGAGGGTTCTAGCGGAGAAAAACTGTTTTTT. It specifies CAWSEGSSGEKLFF.

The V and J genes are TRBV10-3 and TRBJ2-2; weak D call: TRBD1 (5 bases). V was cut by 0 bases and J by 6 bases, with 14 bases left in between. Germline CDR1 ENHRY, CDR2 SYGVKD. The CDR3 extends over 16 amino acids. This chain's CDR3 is CAISESLQGLAGELFF. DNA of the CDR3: TGTGCCATCAGTGAGTCTTTGCAGGGTCTCGCCGGGGAGCTGTTTTTT.

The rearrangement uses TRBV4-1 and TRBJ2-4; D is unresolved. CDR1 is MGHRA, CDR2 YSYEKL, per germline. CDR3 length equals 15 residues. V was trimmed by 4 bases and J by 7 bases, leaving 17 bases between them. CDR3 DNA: TGCGCCAGCAGCCCAGATTACCGGGTTAGGAACATTCAGTACTTC. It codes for CASSPDYRVRNIQYF.

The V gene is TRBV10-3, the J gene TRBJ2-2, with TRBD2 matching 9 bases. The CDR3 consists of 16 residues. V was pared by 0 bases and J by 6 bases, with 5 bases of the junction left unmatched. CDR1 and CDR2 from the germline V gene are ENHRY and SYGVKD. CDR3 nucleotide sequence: TGTGCCATCAGTGAGTCGGGGACTAGCAGTCCCGGGGAGCTGTTTTTT. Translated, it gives CAISESGTSSPGELFF.

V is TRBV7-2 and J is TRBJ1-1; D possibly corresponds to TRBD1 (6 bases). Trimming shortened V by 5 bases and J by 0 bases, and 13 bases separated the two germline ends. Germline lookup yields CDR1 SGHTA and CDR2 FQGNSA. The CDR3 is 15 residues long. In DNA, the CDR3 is TGTGCCAGCAGCCCGGGGGGGGCATTGAACACTGAAGCTTTCTTT. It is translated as CASSPGGALNTEAFF.

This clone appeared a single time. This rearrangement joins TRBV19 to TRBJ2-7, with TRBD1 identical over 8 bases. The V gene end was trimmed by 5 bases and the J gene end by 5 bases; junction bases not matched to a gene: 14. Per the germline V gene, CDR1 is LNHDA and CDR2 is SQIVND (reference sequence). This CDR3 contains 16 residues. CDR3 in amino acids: CASSLPPGQGYNEQYF. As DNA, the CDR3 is TGTGCCAGTAGTCTCCCCCCCGGACAGGGCTACAACGAGCAGTACTTC.

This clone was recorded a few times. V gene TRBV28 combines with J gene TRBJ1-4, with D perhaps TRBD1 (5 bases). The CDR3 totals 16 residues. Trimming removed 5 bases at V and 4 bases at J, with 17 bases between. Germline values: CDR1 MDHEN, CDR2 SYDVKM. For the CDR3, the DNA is TGTGCCAGCAGTGCGCCCCGGGACTTCAGTAATGAAAAACTGTTTTTT. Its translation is CASSAPRDFSNEKLFF. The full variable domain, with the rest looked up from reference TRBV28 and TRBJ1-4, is DVKVTQSSRYLVKRTGEKVFLECVQDMDHENMFWYRQDPGLGLRLIYFSYDVKMKEKGDIPEGYSVSREKKERFSLILESASTNQTSMYLCASSAPRDFSNEKLFFGSGTQLSVL.

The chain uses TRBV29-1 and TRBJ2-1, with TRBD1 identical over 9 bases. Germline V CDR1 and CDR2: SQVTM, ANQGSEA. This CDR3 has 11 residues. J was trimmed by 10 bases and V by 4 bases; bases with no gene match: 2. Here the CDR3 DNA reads TGCAGCGTTGGAACAGGGGGCGAGCAGTTCTTC. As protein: CSVGTGGEQFF.

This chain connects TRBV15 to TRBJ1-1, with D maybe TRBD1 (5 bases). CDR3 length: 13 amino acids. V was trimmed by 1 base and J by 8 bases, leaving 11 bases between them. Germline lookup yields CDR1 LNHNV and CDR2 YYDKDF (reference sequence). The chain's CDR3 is CATSRGVAGEAFF. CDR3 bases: TGTGCCACCAGCAGAGGGGTTGCAGGGGAAGCTTTCTTT.

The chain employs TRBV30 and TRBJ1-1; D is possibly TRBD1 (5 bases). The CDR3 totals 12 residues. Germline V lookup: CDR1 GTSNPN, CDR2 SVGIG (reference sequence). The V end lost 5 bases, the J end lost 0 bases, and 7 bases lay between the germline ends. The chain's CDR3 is CAWDSMNTEAFF. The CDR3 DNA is TGTGCCTGGGACAGCATGAACACTGAAGCTTTCTTT.

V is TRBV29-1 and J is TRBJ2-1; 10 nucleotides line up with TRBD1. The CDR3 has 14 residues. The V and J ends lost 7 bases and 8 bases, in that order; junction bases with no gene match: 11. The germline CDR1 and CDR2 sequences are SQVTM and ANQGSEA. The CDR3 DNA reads TGCAGCGCCTTAACGGGACAGGGGAGGTATGAGCAGTTCTTC. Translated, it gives CSALTGQGRYEQFF.

DNA for the CDR3: TGTGCCAGCACCTTGACAGGGGGTGAAAAACTGTTTTTT. Translating it yields CASTLTGGEKLFF. J is TRBJ1-4 and V is TRBV6-5; 9 nucleotides line up with TRBD1. The trim removed 7 bases at V and 7 bases at J, leaving 4 bases unmatched. This CDR3 has 13 residues. Per the germline V gene, CDR1 is MNHEY and CDR2 is SVGAGI.

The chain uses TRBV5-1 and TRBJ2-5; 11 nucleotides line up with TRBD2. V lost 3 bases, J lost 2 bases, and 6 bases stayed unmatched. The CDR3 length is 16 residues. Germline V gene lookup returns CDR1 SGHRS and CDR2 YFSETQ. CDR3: CASSSLAGGIQETQYF. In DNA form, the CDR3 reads TGCGCCAGCAGCTCCCTAGCGGGAGGCATACAAGAGACCCAGTACTTC.

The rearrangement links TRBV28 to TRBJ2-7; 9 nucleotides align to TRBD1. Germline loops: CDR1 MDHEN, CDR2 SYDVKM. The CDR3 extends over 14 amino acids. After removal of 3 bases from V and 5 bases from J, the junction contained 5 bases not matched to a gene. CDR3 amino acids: CASSLGQGSNEQYF. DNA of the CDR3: TGTGCCAGCAGTTTGGGACAGGGTTCCAACGAGCAGTACTTC.

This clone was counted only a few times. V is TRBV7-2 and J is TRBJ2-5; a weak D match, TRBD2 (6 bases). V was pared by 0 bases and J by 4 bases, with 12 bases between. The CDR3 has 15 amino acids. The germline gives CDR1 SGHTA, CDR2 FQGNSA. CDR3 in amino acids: CASSLAGGRAETQYF. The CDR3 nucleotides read TGTGCCAGCAGCTTAGCGGGAGGCAGGGCAGAGACCCAGTACTTC.

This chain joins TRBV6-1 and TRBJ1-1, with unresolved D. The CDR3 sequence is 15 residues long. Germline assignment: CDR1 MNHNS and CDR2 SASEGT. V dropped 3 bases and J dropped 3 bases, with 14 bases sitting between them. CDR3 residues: CASSDPFGMDTEAFF. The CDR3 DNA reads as TGTGCCAGCAGTGATCCGTTCGGGATGGACACTGAAGCTTTCTTT.